Shown below are 14 T cell receptor beta chains from a single sample sequenced in a study of T cells in Graves' hyperthyroidism and ophthalmopathy. TCR beta CDR3 region amplification was performed from RNA transcripts. The study used the HTBI primer set for a first-round RT-PCR of the TCR CDR3. TCRdb ran MiXCR on the multiplex PCR reads and lists one entry per CDR3 protein. The top ten clones hold under 15% of a sample with 600,000 or so distinct CDR3 sequences, around 15% of them seen once. Sample: blood. The receptor source for this set is a woman between 45 and 65 years old with Graves' ophthalmopathy.

This chain connects TRBV24-1 to TRBJ2-2; 14 nucleotides agree with TRBD2. The CDR3 is 18 residues long. V gave up 1 base and J gave up 6 bases; unmatched junction bases: 6. Germline V CDR1 and CDR2: KGHDR, SFDVKD. The CDR3 spells CATSDFRRTSGRPGELFF. CDR3 bases: TGTGCCACCAGTGATTTCCGGAGGACTAGCGGGAGGCCCGGGGAGCTGTTTTTT.

The chain carries TRBV20-1 and TRBJ1-1; possible D gene TRBD1, 5 bases. This CDR3 region has 16 residues. The germline V gene has CDR1 DFQATT and CDR2 SNEGSKA (reference sequence). V was trimmed by 0 bases and J by 3 bases, leaving 17 bases between them. CDR3: CSARDPGSGLDTEAFF. CDR3 coding DNA: TGCAGTGCTAGAGACCCAGGGTCCGGGTTGGACACTGAAGCTTTCTTT.

This clonotype appeared many times. The chain couples TRBV28 to TRBJ2-1; 14 bases are shared with TRBD2. Germline assignment: CDR1 MDHEN and CDR2 SYDVKM. Unmatched junction bases numbered 10, after V lost 5 bases and J lost 7 bases. CDR3 size: 17 residues. The CDR3 DNA is TGTGCCAGCAGTCGCGAGGGACTAGCGGGAGTCTGGAATGAGCAGTTCTTC. Translation gives CASSREGLAGVWNEQFF.

Ten or more counts support this clonotype. The rearrangement joins TRBV28 to TRBJ1-5; TRBD1 matches at 7 bases. The CDR3 is 13 amino acids. Germline V gene sequence: CDR1 MDHEN, CDR2 SYDVKM. V shed 7 bases and J 4 bases; nucleotides not matched to a gene: 4. The CDR3 sequence: CASIMDRNQPQHF. The CDR3 bases are TGTGCCAGCATCATGGACAGGAATCAGCCCCAGCATTTT. Full variable domain (rest looked up from reference TRBV28 and TRBJ1-5): DVKVTQSSRYLVKRTGEKVFLECVQDMDHENMFWYRQDPGLGLRLIYFSYDVKMKEKGDIPEGYSVSREKKERFSLILESASTNQTSMYLCASIMDRNQPQHFGDGTRLSIL.

This clonotype has ten or more counts. The V gene is TRBV2, the J gene TRBJ2-4; 9 positions agree with TRBD1. Trimming cost V 6 bases and J 3 bases; bases outside gene matches: 9. Germline V gives CDR1 SNHLY, CDR2 FYNNEI. There are 16 residues in the CDR3. The chain's CDR3 is CASSDGQGNYKNIQYF. CDR3 in DNA: TGTGCCAGCAGCGACGGACAGGGGAACTACAAAAACATTCAGTACTTC.

The J gene is TRBJ2-1, the V gene TRBV27, with 9 bases that match TRBD1. CDR3 length: 16 amino acids. In germline, CDR1 is MNHEY, CDR2 SMNVEV (reference sequence). V shed 2 bases, J shed 2 bases, and the junction held 4 bases outside the gene matches. The CDR3 DNA is TGTGCCAGCAGTTTAGGGGACAGGGTAACCTACAATGAGCAGTTCTTC. It is translated as CASSLGDRVTYNEQFF.

The chain combines TRBV4-2 with TRBJ2-7; D not resolved. Germline CDR1 and CDR2: LGHNA and YNFKEQ. Deletions cut 1 base from V and 2 bases from J, with 6 bases between. CDR3 length: 13 amino acids. The CDR3 DNA follows: TGTGCCAGCAGCCAAGCCCCAACCTACGAGCAGTACTTC. This sequence encodes CASSQAPTYEQYF.

This clonotype came up a few times. The chain employs TRBV7-3 and TRBJ2-2; D may match TRBD1 or TRBD2 (6 bases each). CDR3 length equals 15 residues. V shed 5 bases and J shed 6 bases, with 16 bases lying between them. The germline V gene encodes CDR1 SGHTA and CDR2 FQGTGA. DNA for the CDR3: TGTGCCAGCAGCCCGGGGGCCCAGAGGTCCGGGGAGCTGTTTTTT. Its translation is CASSPGAQRSGELFF.

This clonotype was found a few times. V is TRBV19 and J is TRBJ2-7; D may be TRBD1 (5 bases). Trimming removed 10 bases from V and 5 bases from J, with 21 bases in between. CDR1 is LNHDA, CDR2 SQIVND, per germline (reference sequence). This CDR3 is built from 14 residues. The CDR3 coding sequence is TGTGCCAAATACTCAGGGAAGTTTTTGGACGAGCAGTACTTC. Translating it yields CAKYSGKFLDEQYF.

This clonotype was observed at least ten times. The rearrangement joins TRBV13 to TRBJ2-7; D unresolved. Germline V CDR1 and CDR2: PRHDT, FYEKMQ (reference sequence). This CDR3 is built from 15 residues. Trimming cost V 3 bases and J 1 base, with 13 bases left between them. In DNA, the CDR3 is TGTGCCAGCAGCTTCCCCCTGGGCGTTTCCTACGAGCAGTACTTC. It codes for CASSFPLGVSYEQYF.

This clonotype appeared many times. The chain couples TRBV7-9 to TRBJ1-2; D remains ambiguous. Germline V gene sequence: CDR1 SEHNR, CDR2 FQNEAQ (reference sequence). Deletions cut 1 base from V and 0 bases from J, with 9 bases between. This CDR3 comprises 15 residues. CDR3 in amino acids: CASSLDHRANYGYTF. As DNA, the CDR3 is TGTGCCAGCAGCTTAGATCACAGAGCTAACTATGGCTACACCTTC.

The table lists this clonotype with many counts. The chain joins TRBV20-1 to TRBJ2-7, with D perhaps TRBD1 (6 bases). The CDR3 sequence is 15 residues long. Germline CDR1 DFQATT, CDR2 SNEGSKA (reference sequence). Trimming took off 0 bases at V and 4 bases at J, with 16 bases between the two ends. DNA of the CDR3: TGCAGTGCTAGAGAACCTCGGGCAGGGGAATACGAGCAGTACTTC. It is translated as CSAREPRAGEYEQYF.

This clonotype was recorded at least ten times. The V and J genes are TRBV6-1 and TRBJ2-7; either TRBD1 or TRBD2 may fit D (6 bases each). Per germline, CDR1 MNHNS and CDR2 SASEGT. The CDR3 loop spans 16 amino acids. Trimming cost V 0 bases and J 3 bases, with 15 bases left between them. CDR3 sequence reads: CASSEANRGVYYEQYF. The CDR3 region has the DNA TGTGCCAGCAGTGAAGCGAATAGGGGGGTTTACTACGAGCAGTACTTC.

This clonotype was counted between two and nine times. J is TRBJ2-3 and V is TRBV7-2; 11 nucleotides agree with TRBD2. This CDR3 has 17 residues. V was pared by 0 bases and J by 1 base, with 3 bases of the junction left unmatched. The V gene's germline CDR1 is SGHTA and CDR2 FQGNSA. CDR3 sequence reads: CASSLASGRARTDTQYF. CDR3 bases: TGTGCCAGCAGCTTAGCTAGCGGGAGGGCGCGCACAGATACGCAGTATTTT.